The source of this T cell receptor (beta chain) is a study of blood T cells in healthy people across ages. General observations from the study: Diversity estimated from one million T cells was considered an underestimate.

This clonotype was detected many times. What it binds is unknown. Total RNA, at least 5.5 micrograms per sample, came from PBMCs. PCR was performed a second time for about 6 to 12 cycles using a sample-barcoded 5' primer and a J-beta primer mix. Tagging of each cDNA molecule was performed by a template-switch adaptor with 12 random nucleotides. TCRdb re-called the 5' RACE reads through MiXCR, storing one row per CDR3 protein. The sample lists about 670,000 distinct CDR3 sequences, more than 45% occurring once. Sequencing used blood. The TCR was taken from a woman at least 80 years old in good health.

The CDR3 is CATSDLNPWGLQETQYF. CDR3 in DNA: TGTGCCACCAGTGATTTGAACCCCTGGGGCCTGCAAGAGACCCAGTACTTC. This sequence joins TRBV24-1 and TRBJ2-5; tentative D call: TRBD1 (5 bases). Looked up from germline, CDR1 is KGHDR and CDR2 is SFDVKD. CDR3 length: 17 residues. The V end lost 0 bases, the J end lost 2 bases, and 15 bases lay between the germline ends.